The entry below gives a single TCR beta chain sequence along with its context. The data stem from a study of shared T cell receptors in the human thymus. The CDR3 is 13 amino acids. CDR1 and CDR2 (germline): SEHNR, FQNEAQ (reference sequence). Trimming cost V 1 base and J 6 bases; bases outside gene matches: 1. Clones were read by immunoSEQ multiplex PCR, and TCRdb kept only the in-frame ones, dropping some. The table has more than 550,000 clones, approximately 85% seen once. These same records also appear under a second study, on human thymus T cells.

The chain is built from TRBV7-9 and TRBJ1-2; 8 nucleotides agree with TRBD1. The sequencing input was thymocytes. This clonotype originated in a girl less than two years old with a congenital heart defect. This chain's CDR3 is CASSLEQGDGYTF. Written as DNA, the CDR3 is TGTGCCAGCAGCTTAGAACAGGGGGATGGCTACACCTTC.